Sequencing of this TCR beta chain was carried out in a study of T cells after yellow fever vaccination. TCRdb re-called the 5' RACE reads with MiXCR, one entry per CDR3 protein. This repertoire shows about 350,000 distinct CDR3 sequences, 11% found once; its top ten account for roughly 18%. Germline trimming cut 3 bases from V and 9 bases from J; bases unmatched to any gene: 6. CDR1 is SGHVS, CDR2 FNYEAQ, per germline. CDR3 length equals 15 residues. The V and J genes are TRBV7-6 and TRBJ2-1; TRBD2 aligns across 12 bases. This clonotype was obtained from a man aged 18 to 29 who received the YFV17D yellow fever vaccine. The material was PBMCs, obtained on the day of the first yellow fever vaccination. The CDR3 DNA is TGTGCCAGCAGCTTGCTAGCGGGGGGGCCAAGTGAGCAGTTCTTC. Its translation: CASSLLAGGPSEQFF. Full variable domain (outside the CDR3, taken from reference TRBV7-6 and TRBJ2-1): GAGVSQSPRYKVTKRGQDVALRCDPISGHVSLYWYRQALGQGPEFLTYFNYEAQQDKSGLPNDRFSAERPEGSISTLTIQRTEQRDSAMYRCASSLLAGGPSEQFFGPGTRLTVL.